The next 27 T cell receptor beta chains were all read from a single sample in a study of identical twins. TCRdb ran MiXCR on the 5' RACE reads and lists one entry per CDR3 protein. Of roughly 1.6 million distinct CDR3 sequences listed, less than 40% are singletons. Specimen: cord blood. These receptors were collected from a newborn girl in good health.

This chain uses TRBV29-1 with TRBJ2-1; 8 bases are a match to TRBD1. The CDR3 sequence is 12 residues long. CDR1 SQVTM and CDR2 ANQGSEA come from the germline V gene. Germline trimming cut 7 bases from V and 4 bases from J; bases unmatched to any gene: 3. This CDR3 is CSGGQGYNEQFF. The CDR3 DNA is TGCAGCGGCGGACAGGGTTACAATGAGCAGTTCTTC.

The chain combines TRBV20-1 with TRBJ2-1; D not resolved. CDR1 DFQATT and CDR2 SNEGSKA come from the germline V gene (reference sequence). The length of the CDR3 is 12 residues. V lost 3 bases and J lost 7, with 10 bases in between. CDR3 coding DNA: TGCAGTGCTAGGGTGTCCGGGAATGAGCAGTTCTTC. This gives the protein CSARVSGNEQFF.

This clonotype was seen a few times. The chain is built from TRBV12-3 or TRBV12-4 and TRBJ2-5; D is possibly TRBD2 (7 bases). The CDR3 runs 13 residues. The germline V and J ends were trimmed by 9 bases and 2 bases, with 13 bases remaining between them. CDR3 region: CASGRGGQETQYF. The CDR3 DNA follows: TGTGCCAGTGGCAGGGGAGGGCAAGAGACCCAGTACTTC.

A few counts support this clonotype. This chain joins TRBV12-3 or TRBV12-4 and TRBJ1-4; TRBD1 is a possible D gene (6 bases). The V gene lost 2 bases and the J gene lost 3 bases, with 13 bases spanning the gap. This CDR3 is built from 16 residues. The CDR3 nucleotides read TGTGCCAGCAGTTTACGGGGGGCGAGAGCTAATGAAAAACTGTTTTTT. Encoded protein: CASSLRGARANEKLFF.

The chain has TRBV20-1 and TRBJ2-7; D is unclear. The length of the CDR3 is 14 residues. The germline gives CDR1 DFQATT, CDR2 SNEGSKA (reference sequence). V was shortened by 6 bases and J by 1 base, with 16 bases between the two germline ends. The CDR3 reads CSATGRSISYEQYF. The CDR3 DNA sequence: TGCAGTGCGACCGGACGGTCGATTTCCTACGAGCAGTACTTC.

V gene TRBV29-1 combines with J gene TRBJ1-5; D not resolved. Trimming pared 6 bases from V and 0 bases from J, leaving 9 bases between. Looked up from germline, CDR1 is SQVTM and CDR2 is ANQGSEA. This CDR3 contains 13 residues. As DNA, the CDR3 is TGCAGCGTCACAACTAATAGCAATCAGCCCCAGCATTTT. Amino acids: CSVTTNSNQPQHF.

The chain carries TRBV10-3 and TRBJ1-6, with 9 bases lining up with TRBD1. V lost 6 bases, J lost 9 bases, and 6 bases stayed unmatched. CDR3 length equals 14 residues. The V gene's germline CDR1 is ENHRY and CDR2 SYGVKD. CDR3 sequence (DNA): TGTGCCATCAGCGGGGACAGGGACAGTTCACCCCTCCACTTT. As protein: CAISGDRDSSPLHF.

In this sample, this clonotype turned up once. A much larger clone differs by one base, so this may be a read error. This sequence joins TRBV12-3 or TRBV12-4 and TRBJ2-5, with D perhaps TRBD1 (5 bases). The DNA end is a closer match to TRBJ2-1, so the J assignment may be wrong. The CDR3 consists of 14 residues. CDR3 in DNA: TGTGCCAGCAGTTTAAGGGGCACACAAGAGACCCAGTTCTTC. Translation gives CASSLRGTQETQFF.

With regard to this clonotype: Just one base apart from a much larger clone, this may be a read error. The genes are TRBV29-1 and TRBJ1-2; a weak D match, TRBD1 (6 bases). CDR3 size: 12 residues. Germline V gene sequence: CDR1 SQVTM, CDR2 ANQGSEA. The ends were cut back, 4 bases at V and 4 bases at J, with 10 bases in the middle. The CDR3 here is CSVALRGYGYTF. Written as DNA, the CDR3 is TGCAGCGTTGCTCTCAGGGGCTATGGCTACACCTTC. Variable domain in full (rest from reference TRBV29-1 and TRBJ1-2): SAVISQKPSRDICQRGTSLTIQCQVDSQVTMMFWYRQQPGQSLTLIATANQGSEATYESGFVIDKFPISRPNLTFSTLTVSNMSPEDSSIYLCSVALRGYGYTFGSGTRLTVV.

This clonotype has a handful of counts. The chain is built from TRBV9 and TRBJ2-3, with D tentatively TRBD1 (6 bases). The ends were cut back, 0 bases at V and 1 base at J, with 9 bases in the middle. CDR3 length: 15 amino acids. Germline-derived CDR1 and CDR2 are SGDLS and YYNGEE. CDR3 bases: TGTGCCAGCAGCGTAGTTGGGGGCGGCACAGATACGCAGTATTTT. It yields the protein CASSVVGGGTDTQYF.

The V gene is TRBV3-1, the J gene TRBJ1-6; no definite D call. The germline CDR1 and CDR2 sequences are LGHDT and YNNKEL (reference sequence). V was pared by 2 bases and J by 10 bases, with 9 bases between. The CDR3 loop spans 13 amino acids. The CDR3 protein is CASSQSPKSPLHF. Here the CDR3 DNA reads TGTGCCAGCAGCCAAAGTCCGAAGTCACCCCTCCACTTT.

This rearrangement joins TRBV20-1 to TRBJ1-1; D call uncertain. Trimming took 6 bases from V and 5 from J, leaving 7 bases between them. CDR1 is DFQATT, CDR2 SNEGSKA, per germline (reference sequence). The CDR3 totals 10 residues. As DNA, the CDR3 is TGCAGTGCACCGGGAACTGAAGCTTTCTTT. Residues: CSAPGTEAFF.

The J gene is TRBJ2-2, the V gene TRBV28; possible D gene TRBD1, 5 bases. There are 16 residues in the CDR3. CDR1 MDHEN and CDR2 SYDVKM come from the germline V gene. V was shortened by 2 bases and J by 3 bases, with 13 bases between the two germline ends. The CDR3: CASSLNRGPDTGELFF. DNA of the CDR3: TGTGCCAGCAGTTTAAATAGGGGCCCTGACACCGGGGAGCTGTTTTTT. Together with reference TRBV28 and TRBJ2-2, the CDR3 gives the full variable domain: DVKVTQSSRYLVKRTGEKVFLECVQDMDHENMFWYRQDPGLGLRLIYFSYDVKMKEKGDIPEGYSVSREKKERFSLILESASTNQTSMYLCASSLNRGPDTGELFFGEGSRLTVL.

The V and J genes are TRBV7-2 and TRBJ2-7; TRBD2 aligns across 10 bases. Trimming took 3 bases from V and 5 from J; bases not matched to a gene: 7. The CDR3 is 15 amino acids. Per the germline V gene, CDR1 is SGHTA and CDR2 is FQGNSA. CDR3: CASSFYPSGGHEQYF. CDR3 bases: TGTGCCAGCAGCTTTTACCCTAGCGGGGGTCACGAGCAGTACTTC.

The chain joins TRBV6-1 to TRBJ2-7; 10 bases are shared with TRBD2. Germline V lookup: CDR1 MNHNS, CDR2 SASEGT. The CDR3 sequence is 14 residues long. J was trimmed by 4 bases and V by 8 bases; bases with no gene match: 8. The CDR3 region has the DNA TGTGCCAGCTCCATAGCGGGAGGAGGGTACGAGCAGTACTTC. This translates into CASSIAGGGYEQYF.

This clonotype was seen a few times. The rearrangement links TRBV6-2 or TRBV6-3 to TRBJ2-1, with 10 bases matching TRBD2. CDR1 is MNHEY and CDR2 is SVGEGT in the germline V gene. The CDR3 is 16 amino acids. V was pared by 7 bases and J by 5 bases, with 11 bases of the junction left unmatched. Here the CDR3 reads CASTLTGLAVDNEQFF. The CDR3 DNA reads as TGTGCCAGCACCCTAACCGGACTAGCGGTAGACAATGAGCAGTTCTTC.

This rearrangement joins TRBV20-1 to TRBJ1-1, with TRBD1 as a possible D gene (6 bases). This CDR3 has 14 residues. Germline CDR1 is DFQATT and CDR2 is SNEGSKA (reference sequence). With 6 bases removed from V and 1 base from J, the gap between germline ends came to 15 bases. The CDR3 DNA reads TGCAGTGCCTCTCGCGGGGGCCGGAACACTGAAGCTTTCTTT. Translation gives CSASRGGRNTEAFF.

This clonotype has a count of ten or more. The chain couples TRBV13 to TRBJ2-3; D is unclear. The CDR3 has 16 amino acids. Trimming shortened V by 3 bases and J by 0 bases, and 13 bases separated the two germline ends. CDR1 is PRHDT and CDR2 is FYEKMQ in the germline V gene (reference sequence). CDR3 sequence (DNA): TGTGCCAGCAGCTTTGTGCGGTCTTCTAGCACAGATACGCAGTATTTT. Protein sequence: CASSFVRSSSTDTQYF.

This clonotype was detected a few times. This sequence joins TRBV4-2 and TRBJ2-3, with D perhaps matching TRBD2 (6 bases). Germline V CDR1 and CDR2: LGHNA, YNFKEQ. The CDR3 sequence is 16 residues long. V was shortened by 4 bases and J by 3 bases, with 17 bases between the two germline ends. The CDR3 coding sequence is TGTGCCAGCAGCCGACGGTGGGGGGAGCGGACAGATACGCAGTATTTT. It yields the protein CASSRRWGERTDTQYF.

There are a few counts of this clonotype. In DNA form, the CDR3 reads TGTGCCAGCAGTGCTTGGGACAGGGGGGCGTACAATGAGCAGTTCTTC. It specifies CASSAWDRGAYNEQFF. The chain recombines TRBV28 with TRBJ2-1, with 11 bases identical to TRBD1. This CDR3 region has 16 residues. J gave up 4 bases and V 5 bases, and 7 bases lay outside the gene matches. The germline V gene has CDR1 MDHEN and CDR2 SYDVKM.

V gene TRBV20-1 combines with J gene TRBJ2-5, with D maybe TRBD2 (5 bases). Trimming removed 1 base at V and 1 base at J, with 7 bases between. Germline-derived CDR1 and CDR2 are DFQATT and SNEGSKA (reference sequence). The CDR3 covers 13 residues. Written as DNA, the CDR3 is TGCAGTGCTAGAGCGGCGGGCCAAGAGACCCAGTACTTC. Its translation is CSARAAGQETQYF.

The chain carries TRBV6-5 and TRBJ2-2; 10 nucleotides align to TRBD1. Germline lookup yields CDR1 MNHEY and CDR2 SVGAGI. The CDR3 is made up of 15 amino acids. V trimming: 6 bases; J trimming: 3 bases; junction bases outside the gene matches: 4. DNA of the CDR3: TGTGCCAGCAGACCCGGGACAGGGGACACCGGGGAGCTGTTTTTT. Protein: CASRPGTGDTGELFF.

About this clonotype itself: This may arise from a read error, as a much more abundant clone is one base away. The V gene is TRBV12-3 or TRBV12-4, the J gene TRBJ2-1; unclear D gene. Gene TRBJ2-7 matches the end of the DNA better, so the J call may be wrong. The CDR3 runs to 14 residues. The CDR3 spells CASSLSSLYNEQYF. In DNA, the CDR3 is TGTGCCAGCAGCCTGTCCAGCCTCTACAATGAGCAGTACTTC.

A single count supports this clonotype. The chain combines TRBV27 with TRBJ2-4; D perhaps matches TRBD1 (7 bases). Germline V lookup: CDR1 MNHEY, CDR2 SMNVEV (reference sequence). The CDR3 is 15 residues long. Trimming took 7 bases from V and 0 from J, leaving 13 bases between them. The CDR3 DNA follows: TGTGCCAGCACTCACAGGGGACTAGCCAAAAACATTCAGTACTTC. Encoded protein: CASTHRGLAKNIQYF.

This clonotype was observed a few times. The rearrangement uses TRBV5-1 and TRBJ1-4; D remains unclear. The V and J ends lost 0 bases and 4 bases respectively, with 13 bases between them. There are 16 residues in the CDR3. The germline V gene has CDR1 SGHRS and CDR2 YFSETQ. CDR3 in amino acids: CASSLDTFTLNEKLFF. Here the CDR3 DNA reads TGCGCCAGCAGCTTGGACACCTTTACTCTTAATGAAAAACTGTTTTTT.

This clonotype was detected only once. CDR3 DNA: TGCAGTTCCTTCGGACTAGCGGGCTACAATGAGCAGTACTTC. Protein product: CSSFGLAGYNEQYF. V and J are TRBV20-1 and TRBJ2-1; 11 bases agree with TRBD2. The J call is uncertain, as TRBJ2-7 better fits the DNA end. The V gene's germline CDR1 is DFQATT and CDR2 SNEGSKA (reference sequence). The CDR3 sequence is 14 residues long.

The sample holds a few counts of this clonotype. The chain uses TRBV6-6 and TRBJ2-5, with a weak D call TRBD1 (6 bases). Germline CDR1 is MNHNY and CDR2 is SVGAGI (reference sequence). The CDR3 loop spans 15 amino acids. V lost 4 bases to trimming and J lost 3 bases, with 15 bases between them. The CDR3 coding sequence is TGTGCCAGCAGTTCCTACGGGACATGGAAAGAGACCCAGTACTTC. This codes for CASSSYGTWKETQYF.